Listed below are T cell receptor beta chains from one sample, sequenced in a study of shared clonotypes between healthy human individuals. Sequencing used immunoSEQ multiplex PCR; TCRdb keeps in-frame clones, though not all of them. The table includes around 650,000 clones, about 96% detected once. Material: naive CD8+ T cells sorted from blood. Receptor source: a woman aged 30 to 39 in good health. Both conserved end residues are part of each CDR3. D genes are given only for firm matches. Clone size is not always given. Where it is, it says once, few, many or a class for expanded clones.

TRBJ2-1 TRBV27 - - CASGQLRHEQFF TGTGCCAGCGGGCAGTTACGTCATGAGCAGTTCTTC
TRBJ2-1 TRBV7-7 few - CASSPSPQGEQFF TGTGCCAGCAGCCCCAGTCCCCAGGGGGAGCAGTTCTTC
TRBJ2-7 TRBV29-1 - TRBD1 CSAEGWTGERYEQYF TGCAGCGCCGAAGGCTGGACAGGGGAAAGGTACGAGCAGTACTTC
TRBJ1-6 TRBV19 - - CASSIFSGNNSPLHF TGTGCCAGTAGTATATTTTCTGGAAATAATTCACCCCTCCACTTT
TRBJ2-4 TRBV6-6 - TRBD1 CASSLPDRGNIQYF TGTGCCAGCAGCCTTCCGGACAGGGGTAACATTCAGTACTTC
TRBJ2-1 TRBV29-1 - - CSVEDPRGSSYNEQFF TGCAGCGTTGAAGATCCCCGAGGTAGCTCCTACAATGAGCAGTTCTTC
TRBJ2-7 TRBV28 - TRBD2 CASSLTGGYEQYF TGTGCCAGCAGTTTAACGGGGGGCTACGAGCAGTACTTC
TRBJ2-7 TRBV11-2 - - CASVTGQSSYEQYF TGTGCCAGCGTCACCGGACAGAGTTCCTACGAGCAGTACTTC
TRBJ1-1 TRBV2 - - CASSLYSTRANTEAFF TGTGCCAGCAGTCTTTATTCTACTAGAGCGAACACTGAAGCTTTCTTT
TRBJ1-1 TRBV9 - - CASSVGEANTEAFF TGTGCCAGCAGCGTAGGAGAAGCAAACACTGAAGCTTTCTTT
TRBJ1-1 TRBV27 once TRBD1 CASSPAGQTNTEAFF TGTGCCAGCAGTCCCGCGGGACAGACGAACACTGAAGCTTTCTTT
TRBJ2-7 TRBV7-9 - - CASSLPSSTSNYEQYF TGTGCCAGCAGCTTACCCTCTTCGACCAGTAACTACGAGCAGTACTTC
TRBJ2-1 TRBV14 - - CASSQEEWAPDEQFF TGTGCCAGCAGCCAAGAGGAGTGGGCACCCGATGAGCAGTTCTTC
TRBJ2-6 TRBV5-5 - TRBD1 CASSSLRDRGYGANVLTF TGTGCCAGCAGCTCACTCCGGGACAGGGGTTATGGGGCCAACGTCCTGACTTTC
TRBJ1-6 TRBV5-6 - TRBD1 CASMDRGYNSPLHF TGTGCCAGCATGGACAGGGGATATAATTCACCCCTCCACTTT
TRBJ2-1 TRBV7-8 - - CASSSSPTSSSYNEQFF TGTGCCAGCAGCTCGTCGCCGACATCAAGCTCCTACAATGAGCAGTTCTTC
TRBJ2-1 TRBV27 - - CASSLGGTAIYNEQFF TGTGCCAGCAGCCTAGGTGGGACGGCAATCTACAATGAGCAGTTCTTC
TRBJ2-1 TRBV7-9 - TRBD2 CASTSIALAGFNEQFF TGTGCCAGCACTTCCATTGCACTAGCGGGATTCAATGAGCAGTTCTTC
TRBJ2-1 TRBV7-9 - - CASSPPNEQFF TGTGCCAGCAGCCCCCCGAATGAGCAGTTCTTC
TRBJ2-7 TRBV7-9 once - CASSLSGPGYEQYF TGTGCCAGCAGCTTAAGCGGTCCCGGCTACGAGCAGTACTTC
TRBJ2-2 TRBV6-1 - - CASRGQGTGELFF TGTGCCAGCAGGGGGCAGGGCACCGGGGAGCTGTTTTTT
TRBJ1-1 TRBV7-9 - - CASSLGLSGAFF TGTGCCAGCAGCTTAGGGTTGAGTGGGGCTTTCTTT
TRBJ2-2 TRBV4-1 - - CASSQDLMSNTGELFF TGCGCCAGCAGCCAAGATCTAATGAGTAACACCGGGGAGCTGTTTTTT
TRBJ2-6 TRBV10-2 - - CASSERKGSTGANVLTF TGCGCCAGCAGTGAGAGAAAGGGGAGTACTGGGGCCAACGTCCTGACTTTC
TRBJ1-3 TRBV9 once - CASSVSGTPGNTIYF TGTGCCAGCAGCGTAAGCGGGACTCCTGGAAACACCATATATTTT
TRBJ2-7 TRBV29-1 - TRBD1 CSAIGTAKRSSYEQYF TGCAGCGCCATTGGGACAGCGAAAAGGAGCTCCTACGAGCAGTACTTC
TRBJ2-2 TRBV6-5 - - CASSYYRDPGELFF TGTGCCAGCAGTTACTACAGGGATCCCGGGGAGCTGTTTTTT
TRBJ2-7 TRBV11-3 - - CASSPRGAATYEQYF TGTGCCAGCAGCCCCCGGGGAGCGGCTACCTACGAGCAGTACTTC
TRBJ1-5 TRBV10-3 - - CAISEGDSNQPQHF TGTGCCATCAGTGAGGGCGATAGCAATCAGCCCCAGCATTTT
TRBJ2-7 TRBV19 - TRBD2 CASTSGSGSYEQYF TGTGCCAGCACTAGCGGGAGTGGGTCCTACGAGCAGTACTTC
TRBJ1-2 TRBV27 - - CATASNRDYGYTF TGTGCCACCGCAAGTAACAGGGACTATGGCTACACCTTC
TRBJ2-1 TRBV2 once - CASRDSARSSYNEQFF TGTGCCAGCAGGGACAGCGCCCGAAGCTCCTACAATGAGCAGTTCTTC
TRBJ2-2 TRBV19 - - CASKAVPGELFF TGTGCCAGTAAAGCTGTCCCCGGGGAGCTGTTTTTT
TRBJ2-1 TRBV4-1 - TRBD2 CASSPIFKLAGANEQFF TGCGCCAGCAGCCCGATCTTCAAGCTAGCGGGAGCCAATGAGCAGTTCTTC
TRBJ1-2 TRBV20-1 - - CSARQGYGYTF TGCAGTGCTAGACAGGGCTATGGCTACACCTTC
TRBJ2-2 TRBV18 - - CASSPSAGKLGGELFF TGTGCCAGCTCACCATCGGCAGGGAAGTTGGGCGGGGAGCTGTTTTTT
TRBJ2-1 TRBV7-9 - TRBD2 CASSSRLAGNNEQFF TGTGCCAGCAGCTCCCGACTAGCGGGAAACAATGAGCAGTTCTTC
TRBJ2-6 TRBV5-1 - TRBD1 CASSPTRQGAILSGANVLTF TGCGCCAGCAGCCCCACCAGACAGGGGGCCATACTCTCTGGGGCCAACGTCCTGACTTTC
TRBJ1-2 TRBV28 - - CASSLVTGYGYTF TGTGCCAGCAGTTTGGTAACAGGCTATGGCTACACCTTC
TRBJ2-1 TRBV27 - - CASSSSPREQFF TGTGCCAGCAGTTCCTCGCCCCGGGAGCAGTTCTTC
TRBJ2-2 TRBV4-1 - TRBD1 CASSPGGQGNTGELFF TGCGCCAGCAGCCCAGGAGGACAGGGTAACACCGGGGAGCTGTTTTTT
TRBJ2-3 TRBV7-9 once - CASSLYWGRDTQYF TGTGCCAGCAGCTTATATTGGGGGAGAGATACGCAGTATTTT
TRBJ2-5 TRBV7-1 - TRBD2 CASSLGAGGPWETQYF TGTGCCAGCAGCTTGGGAGCGGGAGGGCCTTGGGAGACCCAGTACTTC
TRBJ2-7 TRBV27 - TRBD1 CASSLGVGTEFYEQYF TGTGCCAGCAGTTTAGGGGTGGGGACAGAGTTCTACGAGCAGTACTTC
TRBJ2-2 TRBV5-5 - - CASSADYNTGELFF TGTGCCAGCAGCGCGGACTATAACACCGGGGAGCTGTTTTTT
TRBJ2-7 TRBV2 - - CASTRGGYEQYF TGTGCCAGCACCAGGGGGGGCTACGAGCAGTACTTC
TRBJ2-7 TRBV2 - TRBD1 CASSEFSGTGMGEQYF TGTGCCAGCAGTGAATTCTCCGGGACAGGGATGGGCGAGCAGTACTTC
TRBJ2-7 TRBV27 - TRBD2 CASSFAGGHEQYF TGTGCCAGCAGTTTTGCGGGGGGGCACGAGCAGTACTTC
TRBJ1-5 TRBV12-2 once - CASRLGRRAAQPQHF TGTGCAAGTCGCTTGGGACGGAGGGCAGCTCAGCCCCAGCATTTT
TRBJ1-4 TRBV7-9 - - CASSPLPTNEKLFF TGTGCCAGCAGCCCTCTGCCCACTAATGAAAAACTGTTTTTT
TRBJ2-3 TRBV29-1 - - CSVVSSSDRLFTDTQYF TGCAGCGTTGTGTCTTCTAGCGACAGACTTTTCACAGATACGCAGTATTTT
TRBJ2-7 TRBV18 - - CASSPSLAYYEQYF TGTGCCAGCTCACCTTCACTAGCCTACTACGAGCAGTACTTC